Presented here are 23 T cell receptor beta chains from one specimen sequenced in a study of blood T cell repertoires in COVID-19. The repertoire was sequenced with immunoSEQ multiplex PCR; TCRdb's copy has only in-frame clones and lacks some. The sample carries 150,000 to 200,000 clones, roughly 70% recorded once. Sequenced sample: peripheral blood. The source is an elderly woman with acute or convalescent COVID-19.

J is TRBJ1-6 and V is TRBV18; 8 bases fit TRBD1. CDR1 KGHSH and CDR2 LQKENI come from the germline V gene. The CDR3 contains 16 residues. V lost 2 bases, J lost 7 bases, and 7 bases stayed unmatched. The CDR3 bases are TGTGCCAGCTCACCATCAAGTACAGGGGGGAATTCACCCCTCCACTTT. Its protein product is CASSPSSTGGNSPLHF.

Comment on this clone: Other DNA sequences in the sample encode the same CDR3. The chain couples TRBV28 to TRBJ2-5; a possible D gene is TRBD2 (6 bases). This CDR3 is built from 14 residues. V was trimmed by 2 bases and J by 4 bases, leaving 11 bases between them. Germline CDR1 MDHEN, CDR2 SYDVKM. In DNA, the CDR3 is TGTGCCAGCAGTTTAGGTGGGGGGAGAGAGACCCAGTACTTC. Residues: CASSLGGGRETQYF. The full variable domain, completed using reference TRBV28 and TRBJ2-5, is DVKVTQSSRYLVKRTGEKVFLECVQDMDHENMFWYRQDPGLGLRLIYFSYDVKMKEKGDIPEGYSVSREKKERFSLILESASTNQTSMYLCASSLGGGRETQYFGPGTRLLVL.

The chain is built from TRBV28 and TRBJ2-5; 9 nucleotides align to TRBD2. The CDR3 is 12 amino acids. Germline loops: CDR1 MDHEN, CDR2 SYDVKM. V dropped 7 bases and J dropped 4; count of bases not matched to a gene: 1. This chain's CDR3 is CASTSGVETQYF. The CDR3 DNA is TGTGCCAGCACTAGCGGGGTAGAGACCCAGTACTTC.

The V call is TRBV19, the J call TRBJ2-5; weak D call: TRBD2 (6 bases). CDR3 length equals 13 residues. Germline CDR1 is LNHDA and CDR2 is SQIVND (reference sequence). Trimming removed 7 bases at V and 1 base at J, with 10 bases between. The CDR3 sequence is CASKAGTQETQYF. CDR3 nucleotide sequence: TGTGCCAGTAAGGCGGGGACCCAAGAGACCCAGTACTTC.

The chain combines TRBV7-8 with TRBJ2-5; possible D gene TRBD2, 6 bases. V gave up 6 bases and J gave up 5 bases, with 13 bases separating them. The germline V gene has CDR1 SGHVS and CDR2 FQNEAQ. The CDR3 loop spans 13 amino acids. The CDR3: CASRRRVAETQYF. In DNA form, the CDR3 reads TGTGCCAGCAGGCGGAGGGTGGCGGAGACCCAGTACTTC.

The rearrangement links TRBV18 to TRBJ2-2, with 7 nucleotides matching TRBD1. CDR1 is KGHSH and CDR2 is LQKENI in the germline V gene. Trimming cost V 5 bases and J 4 bases; bases outside gene matches: 7. The CDR3 totals 15 residues. The CDR3 DNA sequence: TGTGCCAGCTCAACGGACAGGTTTCGCACCGGGGAGCTGTTTTTT. Translated: CASSTDRFRTGELFF.

The V and J genes are TRBV7-9 and TRBJ1-4; 8 bases match TRBD1. CDR1 is SEHNR and CDR2 is FQNEAQ in the germline V gene (reference sequence). The J segment lost 8 bases and the V segment lost 6 bases, leaving 8 bases of the junction unmatched. The CDR3 spans 14 residues. The CDR3 bases are TGTGCCAGCAGTTGGCAGGGGGCTCGGGAAAAACTGTTTTTT. Translated: CASSWQGAREKLFF.

The rearrangement joins TRBV7-8 to TRBJ2-6, with D possibly being TRBD1 (6 bases). Trimming removed 4 bases at V and 4 bases at J, with 8 bases between. Germline-derived CDR1 and CDR2 are SGHVS and FQNEAQ. The CDR3 runs 14 residues. This chain's CDR3 is CASSSGDGANVLTF. CDR3 bases: TGTGCCAGCAGCTCAGGGGACGGGGCCAACGTCCTGACTTTC.

The CDR3 DNA sequence: TGCGCCAGCAGCCAAGGCGCCTCCGGGACTAGCTGGGCGGAGACCCAGTACTTC. This translates into CASSQGASGTSWAETQYF. This sequence joins TRBV4-1 and TRBJ2-5; TRBD2 matches 9 bases. V lost 1 base, J lost 5 bases, and 14 bases stayed unmatched. CDR3 length: 18 residues. CDR1 is MGHRA and CDR2 is YSYEKL in the germline V gene.

The V call is TRBV2, the J call TRBJ1-1; D uncertain. V was trimmed by 6 bases and J by 10 bases, leaving 15 bases between them. This CDR3 has 12 residues. The germline gives CDR1 SNHLY, CDR2 FYNNEI. DNA for the CDR3: TGTGCCAGCAGACCCCCCCTTCTCGGAGCTTTCTTT. Residues: CASRPPLLGAFF.

The rearrangement joins TRBV6-1 to TRBJ2-2, with D possibly matching TRBD1 (7 bases). Germline V gene sequence: CDR1 MNHNS, CDR2 SASEGT. The CDR3 sequence is 15 residues long. V gave up 2 bases and J gave up 4 bases, with 11 bases separating them. The CDR3 bases are TGTGCCAGCAGTGAACAGGGGGGTATCACCGGGGAGCTGTTTTTT. This gives the protein CASSEQGGITGELFF.

The chain has TRBV6-5 and TRBJ2-7; maybe TRBD2 (7 bases). V dropped 6 bases and J dropped 0 bases, with 12 bases sitting between them. CDR1 is MNHEY and CDR2 is SVGAGI in the germline V gene. This CDR3 is 14 amino acids long. CDR3 coding DNA: TGTGCCAGCAGGCGCGGGGGCAGCTCCTACGAGCAGTACTTC. Protein sequence: CASRRGGSSYEQYF.

This chain uses TRBV9 with TRBJ2-3; D is perhaps TRBD1 (5 bases). V lost 0 bases and J 2 bases, leaving 7 bases between the germline ends. Germline CDR1 is SGDLS and CDR2 is YYNGEE. The CDR3 extends over 14 amino acids. The CDR3 DNA reads as TGTGCCAGCAGCGTAGAGGGGAACACAGATACGCAGTATTTT. Amino acid sequence: CASSVEGNTDTQYF.

The chain employs TRBV28 and TRBJ2-5; possibly TRBD1 for D (6 bases). The CDR3 runs 15 residues. Trimming left V 0 bases short and J 2 bases short, with 10 bases between. Germline V lookup: CDR1 MDHEN, CDR2 SYDVKM. CDR3 loop: CASSLWEQGQETQYF. CDR3 nucleotides: TGTGCCAGCAGTTTATGGGAACAGGGACAAGAGACCCAGTACTTC.

The rearrangement links TRBV27 to TRBJ2-3; TRBD2 matches at 11 bases. CDR1 MNHEY and CDR2 SMNVEV come from the germline V gene (reference sequence). The CDR3 is 18 amino acids. With 4 bases clipped from V and 1 base from J, the junction kept 10 bases outside the gene matches. DNA of the CDR3: TGTGCCAGCAGTTCCCTAGCGGGAGGACTAACGGGCACAGATACGCAGTATTTT. Its protein product is CASSSLAGGLTGTDTQYF.

This clone was seen more than once but under ten times. The chain couples TRBV3-1 (or the pseudogene TRBV3-2) to TRBJ2-1; D might be TRBD2 (6 bases). This CDR3 region has 15 residues. V was cut by 5 bases and J by 0 bases, with 11 bases left in between. CDR1 and CDR2 from the germline V gene are LGHDT and YNNKEL (reference sequence). The CDR3 sequence is CASSASASSYNEQFF. The CDR3 nucleotides are TGTGCCAGCAGCGCTAGCGCCAGCTCCTACAATGAGCAGTTCTTC.

The chain uses TRBV2 and TRBJ2-1; weak D call: TRBD2 (5 bases). Germline-derived CDR1 and CDR2 are SNHLY and FYNNEI. V lost 6 bases and J 7 bases, leaving 16 bases between the germline ends. The CDR3 loop spans 14 amino acids. Written as DNA, the CDR3 is TGTGCCAGCAGCGAACGGCGGGTAGAAAATGAGCAGTTCTTC. This translates into CASSERRVENEQFF. The variable domain in full, with the rest retrieved from reference TRBV2 and TRBJ2-1, is EPEVTQTPSHQVTQMGQEVILRCVPISNHLYFYWYRQILGQKVEFLVSFYNNEISEKSEIFDDQFSVERPDGSNFTLKIRSTKLEDSAMYFCASSERRVENEQFFGPGTRLTVL.

The chain carries TRBV6-2 or TRBV6-3 and TRBJ1-6, with 9 nucleotides matching TRBD1. CDR1 MNHEY and CDR2 SVGEGT come from the germline V gene. CDR3 length equals 14 residues. The ends lost 3 bases at V and 7 bases at J; junction bases unmatched: 1. As DNA, the CDR3 is TGTGCCAGCAGTTATGGACAGGGGAATTCACCCCTCCACTTT. Translation gives CASSYGQGNSPLHF.

Note on this clone: The sample has other DNA sequences that encode this CDR3 too. The rearrangement joins TRBV12-3 or TRBV12-4 to TRBJ2-7, with 13 bases matching TRBD2. V gave up 5 bases and J gave up 7 bases; unmatched junction bases: 2. This CDR3 comprises 13 residues. The CDR3 DNA reads TGTGCCAGCAGTCTGGGACTAGCGGGAGAGCAGTACTTC. Translation: CASSLGLAGEQYF.

The chain joins TRBV9 to TRBJ2-3; 10 bases fit TRBD2. The ends lost 3 bases at V and 4 bases at J; junction bases unmatched: 2. Germline CDR1 reads SGDLS; CDR2 reads YYNGEE. This CDR3 has 14 residues. CDR3: CASSASGSADTQYF. DNA of the CDR3: TGTGCCAGCAGCGCTAGCGGGAGTGCAGATACGCAGTATTTT.

V gene TRBV9 combines with J gene TRBJ2-1; D is possibly TRBD1 (6 bases). Germline CDR1 is SGDLS and CDR2 is YYNGEE. This CDR3 spans 15 amino acids. V dropped 4 bases and J dropped 4 bases, with 15 bases sitting between them. The CDR3 nucleotides read TGTGCCAGCAGCCCTTCCGGACAGCAATACAATGAGCAGTTCTTC. It yields the protein CASSPSGQQYNEQFF.

The chain combines TRBV6-6 with TRBJ2-7, with D possibly matching TRBD1 (6 bases). V dropped 4 bases and J dropped 3 bases, with 13 bases sitting between them. The CDR3 has 14 residues. CDR1 is MNHNY and CDR2 is SVGAGI in the germline V gene (reference sequence). For the CDR3, the DNA is TGTGCCAGCAGTTCGGACGCGACAGGCTACGAGCAGTACTTC. Translated, it gives CASSSDATGYEQYF.

This chain connects TRBV11-3 to TRBJ2-7; no definite D call. CDR3 length: 14 residues. Trimming shortened V by 1 base and J by 1 base, and 8 bases separated the two germline ends. Germline lookup yields CDR1 SGHNT and CDR2 YENEEA. The CDR3 DNA is TGTGCCAGCAGCTTAGGAGCAGGATCCTACGAGCAGTACTTC. Its translation: CASSLGAGSYEQYF. Full variable domain (rest looked up from reference TRBV11-3 and TRBJ2-7): EAGVVQSPRYKIIEKKQPVAFWCNPISGHNTLYWYLQNLGQGPELLIRYENEEAVDDSQLPKDRFSAERLKGVDSTLKIQPAELGDSAVYLCASSLGAGSYEQYFGPGTRLTVT.